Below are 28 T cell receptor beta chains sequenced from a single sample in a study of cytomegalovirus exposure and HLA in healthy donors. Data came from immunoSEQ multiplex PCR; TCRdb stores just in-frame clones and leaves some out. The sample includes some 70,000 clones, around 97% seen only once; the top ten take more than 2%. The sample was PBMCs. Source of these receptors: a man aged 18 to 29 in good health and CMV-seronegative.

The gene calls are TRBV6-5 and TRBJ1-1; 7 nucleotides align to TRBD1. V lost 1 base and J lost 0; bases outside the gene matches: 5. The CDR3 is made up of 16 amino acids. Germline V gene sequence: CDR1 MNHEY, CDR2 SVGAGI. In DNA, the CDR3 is TGTGCCAGCAGTTACTTCGGACAGGTCATGAACACTGAAGCTTTCTTT. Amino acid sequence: CASSYFGQVMNTEAFF.

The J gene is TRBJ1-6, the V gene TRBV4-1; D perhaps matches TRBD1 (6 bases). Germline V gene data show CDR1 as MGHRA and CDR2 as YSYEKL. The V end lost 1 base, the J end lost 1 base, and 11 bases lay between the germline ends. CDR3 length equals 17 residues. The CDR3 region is CASSQGTALSYNSPLHF. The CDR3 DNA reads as TGCGCCAGCAGCCAAGGGACAGCCCTATCCTATAATTCACCCCTCCACTTT.

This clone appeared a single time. The CDR3 loop is CASSWRDRGGYEQYF. CDR3 DNA: TGTGCCAGCAGCTGGAGGGACAGGGGAGGGTACGAGCAGTACTTC. The V gene is TRBV7-9, the J gene TRBJ2-7, with 10 bases that match TRBD1. The CDR3 loop spans 15 amino acids. Losses at the gene ends were 4 bases for V and 4 bases for J; bases not matched to a gene: 7. Germline V CDR1 and CDR2: SEHNR, FQNEAQ (reference sequence).

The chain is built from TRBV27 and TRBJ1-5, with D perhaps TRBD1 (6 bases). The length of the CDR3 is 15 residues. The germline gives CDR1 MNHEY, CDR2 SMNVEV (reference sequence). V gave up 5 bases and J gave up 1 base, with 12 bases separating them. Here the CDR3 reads CASSLQGGSNQPQHF. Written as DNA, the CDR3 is TGTGCCAGCAGTCTACAGGGCGGAAGCAATCAGCCCCAGCATTTT.

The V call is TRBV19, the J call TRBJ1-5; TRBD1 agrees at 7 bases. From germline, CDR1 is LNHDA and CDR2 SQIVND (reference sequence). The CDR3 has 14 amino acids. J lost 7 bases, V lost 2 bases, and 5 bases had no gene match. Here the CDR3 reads CASSIRQGGQPQHF. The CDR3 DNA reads TGTGCCAGTAGTATACGACAGGGAGGACAGCCCCAGCATTTT.

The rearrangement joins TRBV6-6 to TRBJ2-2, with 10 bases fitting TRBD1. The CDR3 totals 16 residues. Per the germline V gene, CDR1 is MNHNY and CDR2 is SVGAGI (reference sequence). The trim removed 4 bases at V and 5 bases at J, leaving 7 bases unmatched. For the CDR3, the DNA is TGTGCCAGCAGTTGGCGACAGGGGGCGGGTACCGGGGAGCTGTTTTTT. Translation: CASSWRQGAGTGELFF.

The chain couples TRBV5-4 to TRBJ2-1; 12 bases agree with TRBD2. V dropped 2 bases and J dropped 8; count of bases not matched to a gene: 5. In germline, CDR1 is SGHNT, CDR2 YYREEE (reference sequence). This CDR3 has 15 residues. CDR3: CASSLPGLAGYEQFF. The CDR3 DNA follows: TGTGCCAGCAGCTTACCGGGACTAGCGGGTTATGAGCAGTTCTTC.

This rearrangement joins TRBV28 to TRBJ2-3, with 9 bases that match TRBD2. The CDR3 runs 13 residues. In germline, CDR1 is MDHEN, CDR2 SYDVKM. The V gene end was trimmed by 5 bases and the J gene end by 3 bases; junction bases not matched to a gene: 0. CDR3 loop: CASSSGGTDTQYF. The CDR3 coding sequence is TGTGCCAGCAGTAGCGGGGGGACAGATACGCAGTATTTT.

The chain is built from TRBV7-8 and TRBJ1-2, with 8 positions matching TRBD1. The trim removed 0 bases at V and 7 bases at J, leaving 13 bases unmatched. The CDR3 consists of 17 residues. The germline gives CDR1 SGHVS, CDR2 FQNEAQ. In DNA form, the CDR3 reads TGTGCCAGCAGCTTAGCGGGCAGGGGGCCGTCCTCTATTGGCTACACCTTC. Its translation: CASSLAGRGPSSIGYTF.

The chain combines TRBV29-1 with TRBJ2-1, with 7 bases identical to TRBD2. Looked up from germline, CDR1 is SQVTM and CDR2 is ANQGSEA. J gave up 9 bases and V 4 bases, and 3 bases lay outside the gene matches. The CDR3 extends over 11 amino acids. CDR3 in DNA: TGCAGCGTTGGGCGGGAGATTGAGCAGTTCTTC. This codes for CSVGREIEQFF.

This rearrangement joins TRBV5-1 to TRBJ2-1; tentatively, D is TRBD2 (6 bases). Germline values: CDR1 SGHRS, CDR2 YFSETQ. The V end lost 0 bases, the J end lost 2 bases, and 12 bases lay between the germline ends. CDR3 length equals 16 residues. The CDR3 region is CASSLGLVIPYNEQFF. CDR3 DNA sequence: TGCGCCAGCAGCTTGGGACTAGTTATCCCCTACAATGAGCAGTTCTTC.

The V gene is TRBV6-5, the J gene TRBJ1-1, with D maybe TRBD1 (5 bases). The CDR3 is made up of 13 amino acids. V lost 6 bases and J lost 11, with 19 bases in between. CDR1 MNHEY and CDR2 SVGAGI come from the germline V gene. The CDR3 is CASRPSRQGRAFF. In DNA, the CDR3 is TGTGCCAGCAGACCATCCAGGCAGGGTCGGGCTTTCTTT.

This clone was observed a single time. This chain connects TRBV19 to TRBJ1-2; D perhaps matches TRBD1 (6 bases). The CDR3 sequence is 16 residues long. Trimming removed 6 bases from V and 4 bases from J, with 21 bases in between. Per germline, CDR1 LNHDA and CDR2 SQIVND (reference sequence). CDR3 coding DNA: TGTGCCAGTAGGGGAGCCTGGGGTACAGGGCTCTATGGCTACACCTTC. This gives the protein CASRGAWGTGLYGYTF.

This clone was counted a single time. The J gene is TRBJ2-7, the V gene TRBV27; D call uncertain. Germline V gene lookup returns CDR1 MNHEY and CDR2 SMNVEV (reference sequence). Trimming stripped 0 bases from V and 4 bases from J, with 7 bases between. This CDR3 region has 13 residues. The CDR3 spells CASSLSKEYEQYF. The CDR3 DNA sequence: TGTGCCAGCAGTTTATCCAAGGAGTACGAGCAGTACTTC.

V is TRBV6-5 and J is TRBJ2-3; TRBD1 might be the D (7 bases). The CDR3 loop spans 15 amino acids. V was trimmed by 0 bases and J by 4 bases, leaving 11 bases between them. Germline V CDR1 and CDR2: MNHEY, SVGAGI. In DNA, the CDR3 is TGTGCCAGCAGTTACTCGGAGGGGGCGGCAGATACGCAGTATTTT. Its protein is CASSYSEGAADTQYF.

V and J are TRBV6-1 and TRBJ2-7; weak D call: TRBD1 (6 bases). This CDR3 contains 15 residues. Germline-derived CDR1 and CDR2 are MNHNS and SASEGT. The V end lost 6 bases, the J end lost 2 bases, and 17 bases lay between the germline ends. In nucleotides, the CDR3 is TGTGCCAGCAGCGATAGACCGAGGGGGACCTACGAGCAGTACTTC. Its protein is CASSDRPRGTYEQYF.

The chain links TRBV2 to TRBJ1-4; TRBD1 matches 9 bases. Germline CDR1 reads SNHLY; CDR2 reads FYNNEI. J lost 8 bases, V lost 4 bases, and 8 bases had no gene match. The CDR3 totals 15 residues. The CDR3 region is CASSVQTGGKEKLFF. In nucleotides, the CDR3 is TGTGCCAGCAGTGTCCAGACAGGGGGAAAGGAAAAACTGTTTTTT. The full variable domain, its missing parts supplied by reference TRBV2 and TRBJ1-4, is EPEVTQTPSHQVTQMGQEVILRCVPISNHLYFYWYRQILGQKVEFLVSFYNNEISEKSEIFDDQFSVERPDGSNFTLKIRSTKLEDSAMYFCASSVQTGGKEKLFFGSGTQLSVL.

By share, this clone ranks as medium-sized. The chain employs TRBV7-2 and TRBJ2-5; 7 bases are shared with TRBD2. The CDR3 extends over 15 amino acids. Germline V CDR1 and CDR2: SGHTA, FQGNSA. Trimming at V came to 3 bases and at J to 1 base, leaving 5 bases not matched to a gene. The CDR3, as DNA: TGTGCCAGCAGCTTGGGCGGGGGACCCCAAGAGACCCAGTACTTC. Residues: CASSLGGGPQETQYF.

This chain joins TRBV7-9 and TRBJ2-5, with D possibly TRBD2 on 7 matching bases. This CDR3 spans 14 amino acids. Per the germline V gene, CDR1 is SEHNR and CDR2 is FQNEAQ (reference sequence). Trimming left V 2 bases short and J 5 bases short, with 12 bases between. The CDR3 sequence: CASSLRGGGETQYF. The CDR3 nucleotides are TGTGCCAGCAGCTTAAGAGGGGGAGGGGAGACCCAGTACTTC.

CDR3 nucleotides: TGTGCCAGTAGTATGGACCGGGACATCAATCAGCCCCAGCATTTT. It codes for CASSMDRDINQPQHF. The rearrangement links TRBV19 to TRBJ1-5; a possible D gene is TRBD1 (6 bases). V lost 3 bases and J lost 3, with 12 bases in between. Germline lookup yields CDR1 LNHDA and CDR2 SQIVND (reference sequence). CDR3 length equals 15 residues.

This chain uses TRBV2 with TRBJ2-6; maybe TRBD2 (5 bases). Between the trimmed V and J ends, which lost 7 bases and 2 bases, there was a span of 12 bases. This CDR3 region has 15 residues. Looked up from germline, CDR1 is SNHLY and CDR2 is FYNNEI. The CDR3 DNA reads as TGTGCCAGCAATATAGGAGGTGCTGGGGCCAACGTCCTGACTTTC. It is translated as CASNIGGAGANVLTF. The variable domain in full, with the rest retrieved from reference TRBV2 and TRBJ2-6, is EPEVTQTPSHQVTQMGQEVILRCVPISNHLYFYWYRQILGQKVEFLVSFYNNEISEKSEIFDDQFSVERPDGSNFTLKIRSTKLEDSAMYFCASNIGGAGANVLTFGAGSRLTVL.

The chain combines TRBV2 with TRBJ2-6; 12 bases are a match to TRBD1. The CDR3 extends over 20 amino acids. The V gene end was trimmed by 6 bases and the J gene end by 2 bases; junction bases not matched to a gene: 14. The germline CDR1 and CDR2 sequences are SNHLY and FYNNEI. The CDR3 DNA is TGTGCCAGCAGAAACCCCGGGGGACAGGGGGCTGTAACTGGGGCCAACGTCCTGACTTTC. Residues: CASRNPGGQGAVTGANVLTF.

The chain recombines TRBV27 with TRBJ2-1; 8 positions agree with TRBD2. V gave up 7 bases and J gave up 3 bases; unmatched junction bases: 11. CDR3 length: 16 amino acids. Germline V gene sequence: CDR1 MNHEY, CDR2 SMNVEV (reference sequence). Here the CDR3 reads CASTNTAGVVYNEQFF. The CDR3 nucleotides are TGTGCCAGCACAAACACAGCGGGAGTGGTCTACAATGAGCAGTTCTTC.

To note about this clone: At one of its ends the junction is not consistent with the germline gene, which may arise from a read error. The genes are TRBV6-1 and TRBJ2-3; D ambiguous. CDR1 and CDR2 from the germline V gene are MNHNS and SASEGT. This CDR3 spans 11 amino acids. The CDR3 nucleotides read TGTGCCAGCACTGAACTAGATACGCAGTATTTT. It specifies CASTELDTQYF.

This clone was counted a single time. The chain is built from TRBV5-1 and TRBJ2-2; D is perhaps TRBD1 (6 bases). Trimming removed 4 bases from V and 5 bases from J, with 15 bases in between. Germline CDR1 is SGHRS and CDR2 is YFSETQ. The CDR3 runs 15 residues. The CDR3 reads CASSETGKETGELFF. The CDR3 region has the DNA TGCGCCAGCAGCGAAACAGGGAAAGAAACCGGGGAGCTGTTTTTT.

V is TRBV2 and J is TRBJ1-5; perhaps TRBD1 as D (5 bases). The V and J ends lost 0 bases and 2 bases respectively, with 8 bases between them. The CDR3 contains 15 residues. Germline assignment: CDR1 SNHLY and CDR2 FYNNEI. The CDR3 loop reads CASSEAGGGNQPQHF. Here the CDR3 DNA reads TGTGCCAGCAGTGAAGCGGGGGGTGGCAATCAGCCCCAGCATTTT. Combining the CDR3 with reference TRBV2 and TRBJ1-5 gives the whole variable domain EPEVTQTPSHQVTQMGQEVILRCVPISNHLYFYWYRQILGQKVEFLVSFYNNEISEKSEIFDDQFSVERPDGSNFTLKIRSTKLEDSAMYFCASSEAGGGNQPQHFGDGTRLSIL.

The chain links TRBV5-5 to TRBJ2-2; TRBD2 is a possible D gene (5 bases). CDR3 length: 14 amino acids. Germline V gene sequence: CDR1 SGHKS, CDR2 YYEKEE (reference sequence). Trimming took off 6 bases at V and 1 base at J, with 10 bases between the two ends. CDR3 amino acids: CASNSGLNTGELFF. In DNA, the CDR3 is TGTGCCAGCAACAGCGGACTGAACACCGGGGAGCTGTTTTTT.

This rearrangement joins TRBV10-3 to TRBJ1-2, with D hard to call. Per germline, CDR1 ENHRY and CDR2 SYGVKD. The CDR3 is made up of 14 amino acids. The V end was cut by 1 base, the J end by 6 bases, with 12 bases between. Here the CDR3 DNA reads TGTGCCATCAGTGAGTATAAGCCTGAGGATGGCTACACCTTC. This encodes CAISEYKPEDGYTF.